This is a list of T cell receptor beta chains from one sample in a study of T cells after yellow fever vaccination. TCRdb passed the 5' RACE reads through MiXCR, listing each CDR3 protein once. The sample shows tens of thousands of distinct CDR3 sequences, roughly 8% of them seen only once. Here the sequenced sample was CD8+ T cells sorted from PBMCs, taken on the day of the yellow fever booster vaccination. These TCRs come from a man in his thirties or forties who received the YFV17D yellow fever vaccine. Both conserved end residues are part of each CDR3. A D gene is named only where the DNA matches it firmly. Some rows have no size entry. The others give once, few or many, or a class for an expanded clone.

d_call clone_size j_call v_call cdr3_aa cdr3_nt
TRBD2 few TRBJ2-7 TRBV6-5 CASSYAQTLGREGNEQYF TGTGCCAGCAGTTACGCACAGACCCTAGGGCGGGAGGGCAACGAGCAGTACTTC
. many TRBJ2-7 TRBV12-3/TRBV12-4 CASSLLALAPYEQYF TGTGCCAGCAGTTTATTGGCGCTTGCCCCCTACGAGCAGTACTTC
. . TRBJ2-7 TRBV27 CASSLVGGFHEQYF TGTGCCAGCAGTTTGGTGGGGGGATTCCACGAGCAGTACTTC
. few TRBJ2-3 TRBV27 CASSLRTSTSTDTQYF TGTGCCAGCAGTTTACGGACGTCTACTAGCACAGATACGCAGTATTTT
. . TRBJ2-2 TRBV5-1 CASSSTETRSHTGELFF TGCGCCAGCAGCTCGACTGAGACACGTAGCCACACCGGGGAGCTGTTTTTT
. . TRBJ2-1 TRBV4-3 CASSQDVGIGHNEQFF TGCGCCAGCAGCCAAGATGTTGGAATCGGCCACAATGAGCAGTTCTTC
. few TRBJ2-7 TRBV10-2 CASKETVEQYF TGCGCCAGCAAGGAAACAGTCGAGCAGTACTTC
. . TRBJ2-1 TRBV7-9 CASSSGSTVATYNEQFF TGTGCCAGCAGTTCAGGGAGTACTGTAGCGACTTACAATGAGCAGTTCTTC
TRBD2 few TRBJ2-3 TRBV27 CASSSTSAGNTDTQYF TGTGCCAGCAGTTCGACTAGCGCGGGGAACACAGATACGCAGTATTTT
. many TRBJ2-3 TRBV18 CASSPPLDTDTQYF TGTGCCAGCTCACCACCGCTAGACACAGATACGCAGTATTTT
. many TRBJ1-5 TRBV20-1 CSARRVGGSQPQHF TGCAGTGCTAGGCGGGTTGGCGGTAGTCAGCCCCAGCATTTT
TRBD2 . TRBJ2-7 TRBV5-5 CASSLPSGSYEQYF TGTGCCAGCAGCTTGCCTAGCGGGAGCTACGAGCAGTACTTC
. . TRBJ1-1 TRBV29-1 CSAPGTGNTEAFF TGCAGCGCCCCAGGGACGGGGAACACTGAAGCTTTCTTT
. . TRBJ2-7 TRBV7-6 CASSRSGYEQYF TGTGCCAGCAGCCGTAGCGGATACGAGCAGTACTTC
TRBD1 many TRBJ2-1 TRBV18 CASSPPGTGTYNEQFF TGTGCCAGCTCACCACCGGGGACAGGGACTTACAATGAGCAGTTCTTC
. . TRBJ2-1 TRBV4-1 CASSQVGKSSYNEQFF TGCGCCAGCAGCCAAGTCGGGAAAAGCTCCTACAATGAGCAGTTCTTC
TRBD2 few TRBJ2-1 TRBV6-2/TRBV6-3 CASSYGLAGPNEQFF TGTGCCAGCAGTTACGGGTTAGCGGGTCCTAATGAGCAGTTCTTC
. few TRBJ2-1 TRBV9 CASNGGSYNEQFF TGTGCCAGCAATGGCGGCTCCTACAATGAGCAGTTCTTC
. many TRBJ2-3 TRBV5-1 CASWDGDTQYF TGCGCCAGCTGGGACGGAGATACGCAGTATTTT
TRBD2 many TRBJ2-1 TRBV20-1 CSADEGTSGNNEQFF TGCAGTGCGGACGAGGGGACTAGCGGAAACAATGAGCAGTTCTTC
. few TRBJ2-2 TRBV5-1 CASSLNLGELFF TGCGCCAGCAGCTTGAATCTCGGGGAGCTGTTTTTT
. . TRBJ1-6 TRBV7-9 CASDSGTSYSPLHF TGTGCCAGCGATTCGGGGACAAGTTATTCACCCCTCCACTTT
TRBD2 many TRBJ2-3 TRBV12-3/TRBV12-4 CASNQAGGPADTQYF TGTGCCAGCAACCAAGCGGGAGGGCCCGCAGATACGCAGTATTTT
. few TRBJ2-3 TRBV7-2 CASSPTLSTDTQYF TGTGCCAGCAGCCCGACACTTAGCACAGATACGCAGTATTTT
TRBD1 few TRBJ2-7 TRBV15 CATSKETGNSYEQYF TGTGCCACCAGCAAGGAGACAGGGAACTCCTACGAGCAGTACTTC
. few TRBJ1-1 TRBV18 CASSPGVNTEAFF TGTGCCAGCTCACCAGGGGTTAACACTGAAGCTTTCTTT
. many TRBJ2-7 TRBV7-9 CASSSTVYEQYF TGTGCCAGCAGCTCGACAGTCTACGAGCAGTACTTC
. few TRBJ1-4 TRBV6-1 CASSGQVNEKLFF TGTGCCAGCAGTGGGCAGGTGAATGAAAAACTGTTTTTT
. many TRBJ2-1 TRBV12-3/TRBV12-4 CASTTGNEQFF TGTGCCAGCACAACAGGGAATGAGCAGTTCTTC
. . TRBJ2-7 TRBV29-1 CGITGRSYEQYF TGTGGGATTACAGGAAGGTCCTACGAGCAGTACTTC
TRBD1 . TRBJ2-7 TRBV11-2 CASEPGQGGEQYF TGTGCCAGCGAACCGGGACAGGGTGGCGAGCAGTACTTC
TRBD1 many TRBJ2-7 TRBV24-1 CATSDSGQGAYEQYF TGTGCCACCAGTGATTCCGGACAGGGGGCATACGAGCAGTACTTC
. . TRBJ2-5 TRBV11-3 CASSDRTEQQETQYF TGTGCCAGCAGCGACCGGACAGAGCAACAAGAGACCCAGTACTTC
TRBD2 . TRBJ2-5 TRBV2 CASNPLAGDQETQYF TGTGCCAGCAACCCCCTAGCGGGCGACCAAGAGACCCAGTACTTC
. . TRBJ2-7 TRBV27 CASSLSLGVTYEQYF TGTGCCAGCAGTTTATCCCTCGGGGTAACGTACGAGCAGTACTTC
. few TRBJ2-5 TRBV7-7 CASSLIRVVTQYF TGTGCTAGCAGCTTGATCAGGGTGGTGACCCAGTACTTC
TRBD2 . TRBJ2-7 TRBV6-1 CASTESPNGGGLTYEQYF TGTGCCAGCACCGAATCCCCCAACGGGGGGGGGCTGACCTACGAGCAGTACTTC
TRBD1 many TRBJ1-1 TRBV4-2 CASSHKDRGNTEAFF TGTGCCAGCAGCCACAAGGACAGGGGAAACACTGAAGCTTTCTTT
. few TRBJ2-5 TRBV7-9 CAGSVAGQETQYF TGTGCCGGGTCTGTGGCGGGACAAGAGACCCAGTACTTC
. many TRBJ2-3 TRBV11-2 CASSLWMESILSSTDTQYF TGTGCCAGCAGCTTATGGATGGAAAGCATTCTATCTAGCACAGATACGCAGTATTTT
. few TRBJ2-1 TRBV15 CATSRDPPGLTYNEQFF TGTGCCACCAGCAGAGATCCGCCGGGACTTACCTACAATGAGCAGTTCTTC
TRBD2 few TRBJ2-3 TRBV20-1 CSARVGGPTDTQYF TGCAGTGCTAGGGTGGGAGGGCCCACAGATACGCAGTATTTT
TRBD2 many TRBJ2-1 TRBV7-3 CASSLLAGAYNEQFF TGTGCCAGCAGTTTACTGGCGGGGGCCTACAATGAGCAGTTCTTC
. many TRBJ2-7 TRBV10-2 CASSESWEALYEQYF TGCGCCAGCAGTGAGTCGTGGGAGGCATTATACGAGCAGTACTTC
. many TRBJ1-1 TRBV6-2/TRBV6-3 CASSYWEYTEAFF TGTGCCAGCAGTTACTGGGAGTACACTGAAGCTTTCTTT
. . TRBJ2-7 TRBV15 CATSRDRADSYEQYF TGTGCCACCAGCAGAGATCGGGCGGACTCCTACGAGCAGTACTTC
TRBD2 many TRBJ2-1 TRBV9 CASSPPGGTSARDEQFF TGTGCCAGCAGCCCCCCCGGCGGGACTAGCGCTCGAGATGAGCAGTTCTTC
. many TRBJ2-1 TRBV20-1 CSASRVLGNEQFF TGCAGTGCTAGCCGGGTCTTGGGCAATGAGCAGTTCTTC
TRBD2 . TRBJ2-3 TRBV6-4 CASITYPSTSGSTDTQYF TGTGCCAGCATCACCTACCCGAGTACTAGCGGGAGCACAGATACGCAGTATTTT
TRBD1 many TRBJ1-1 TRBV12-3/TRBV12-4 CASSSDGQGMNTEAFF TGTGCCAGCAGTTCGGATGGACAGGGGATGAACACTGAAGCTTTCTTT